This T cell receptor beta chain was obtained from a study of blood T cell repertoires in COVID-19. Looking at the study overall: Acute and convalescent COVID-19 samples came from the United States, Italy and Spain. T cells, B-cell-depleted T cells, or PBMCs supplied cDNA or gDNA.

Produced via immunoSEQ multiplex PCR; TCRdb's table is partial and in-frame only. Of a few hundred thousand clones in the sample, 84% were seen once. Enrolled during active infection, Seattle patients were then followed longitudinally. The sequence derives from an older person with COVID-19, enrolled during active disease. Sequences were obtained from peripheral blood.

The CDR3 reads CASSMRIGLSETQYF. The CDR3 coding sequence is TGTGCCAGCAGCATGCGGATTGGTCTTTCGGAGACCCAGTACTTC. The J gene is TRBJ2-5, the V gene TRBV7-9, with no clear D. V was trimmed by 5 bases and J by 5 bases, leaving 18 bases between them. This CDR3 is built from 15 residues. The germline gives CDR1 SEHNR, CDR2 FQNEAQ (reference sequence).